The T cell receptor beta chain described here comes from a study of blood T cells in healthy people across ages. Study conclusions and caveats: The CMV status of each donor remained undetermined, and this could have confounded shifts in expanded clonotypes. Diversity estimates drawn from one million T cells were deemed underestimates.

This clonotype was counted a few times. Its antigen is unknown. V was clipped by 5 bases and J by 1 base, with 15 bases between them. Germline CDR1 DFQATT, CDR2 SNEGSKA (reference sequence). CDR3 length: 14 residues. A second roughly 7 to 11 cycle PCR used barcoded and J-beta primers. TCRdb redid the calling of the 5' RACE reads with MiXCR, one entry per CDR3 protein. The profile shows roughly 1,500,000 distinct CDR3 sequences, about 35% of them singletons. The V call is TRBV20-1, the J call TRBJ2-7; possibly TRBD2 for D (5 bases). Input material: blood. This TCR was sampled from a woman between 25 and 40 years old in good health. The CDR3 DNA follows: TGCAGTGCTTCACTCGCGAGGGTTTCCTACGAGCAGTACTTC. Protein product: CSASLARVSYEQYF.